The present entry profiles one TCR beta chain with its context. The sample is drawn from a study of blood T cell repertoires in COVID-19. Clones were sequenced by immunoSEQ multiplex PCR, and TCRdb holds only the in-frame ones, with some missing. The sample holds 250,000 to 350,000 clones, roughly 88% seen once. Germline values: CDR1 SNHLY, CDR2 FYNNEI. Trimming took off 2 bases at V and 7 bases at J, with 20 bases between the two ends. The CDR3 spans 16 residues. The specimen was peripheral blood. V is TRBV2 and J is TRBJ1-2; D may be TRBD1 (6 bases). This receptor was identified in a woman between 45 and 60 years old with active or convalescent COVID-19. The CDR3 is CASSESGTPFGGGYTF. The CDR3 DNA follows: TGTGCCAGCAGTGAATCAGGGACACCCTTTGGTGGTGGCTACACCTTC.